This is a list of T cell receptor beta chains from one sample in a study of blood T cell repertoires in COVID-19. Measured with immunoSEQ multiplex PCR; TCRdb has only the in-frame clones, and not every one. The sample contains 250,000 to 300,000 clones, roughly 91% of which appear only once. Sequencing was carried out using PBMCs or T cells enriched from blood (not recorded which). These receptors were obtained from a woman in her thirties or forties with acute COVID-19. The CDR3 runs from the conserved cysteine through the conserved F or W. D genes are given only for firm matches. Size tells how often a clone was seen (once, few, many) or the class of an expanded clone, and some rows leave it out.

D: TRBD2; V: TRBV3-1/TRBV3-2; size: NA; J: TRBJ2-1; CDR3: CASSQFPLSGGADEQFF; DNA: TGTGCCAGCAGCCAATTTCCGCTTAGCGGGGGGGCCGACGAGCAGTTCTTC
D: NA; V: TRBV30; size: NA; J: TRBJ2-1; CDR3: CAWSWDNYNEQFF; DNA: TGTGCCTGGAGCTGGGACAACTACAATGAGCAGTTCTTC
D: TRBD2; V: TRBV15; size: NA; J: TRBJ2-5; CDR3: CATSRAMGLAVQETQYF; DNA: TGTGCCACCAGCAGAGCAATGGGACTAGCGGTGCAAGAGACCCAGTACTTC
D: TRBD2; V: TRBV7-2; size: NA; J: TRBJ2-3; CDR3: CASSPGLAPDTQYF; DNA: TGTGCCAGCAGCCCAGGACTAGCCCCAGATACGCAGTATTTT
D: NA; V: TRBV29-1; size: NA; J: TRBJ1-4; CDR3: CSGRLRGNPTNEKLFF; DNA: TGCAGCGGGCGACTTCGGGGGAATCCAACTAATGAAAAACTGTTTTTT
D: NA; V: TRBV28; size: NA; J: TRBJ1-5; CDR3: CASTTHAGASNQPQHF; DNA: TGTGCCAGCACCACACATGCGGGGGCGAGCAATCAGCCCCAGCATTTT
D: NA; V: TRBV7-3; size: NA; J: TRBJ2-2; CDR3: CASSVGISGELFF; DNA: TGTGCCAGCAGCGTCGGGATCTCCGGGGAGCTGTTTTTT
D: NA; V: TRBV5-1; size: NA; J: TRBJ1-2; CDR3: CASSLEWQNYGYTF; DNA: TGCGCCAGCAGCTTGGAGTGGCAGAACTATGGCTACACCTTC
D: TRBD2; V: TRBV7-9; size: NA; J: TRBJ2-1; CDR3: CASSPGGLAGSNEQFF; DNA: TGTGCCAGCAGCCCGGGGGGGCTAGCGGGCTCCAATGAGCAGTTCTTC
D: TRBD2; V: TRBV30; size: NA; J: TRBJ2-7; CDR3: CAWAPGGSYEQYF; DNA: TGTGCCTGGGCTCCGGGGGGATCCTACGAGCAGTACTTC
D: NA; V: TRBV19; size: NA; J: TRBJ2-1; CDR3: CASSIQAGSYNEQFF; DNA: TGTGCCAGTAGTATCCAGGCTGGGTCCTACAATGAGCAGTTCTTC
D: TRBD1; V: TRBV19; size: NA; J: TRBJ1-3; CDR3: CASHGQGTGNTIYF; DNA: TGTGCCAGCCATGGACAGGGCACTGGAAACACCATATATTTT
D: TRBD2; V: TRBV13; size: NA; J: TRBJ2-3; CDR3: CASSPGTSGGPGTDTQYF; DNA: TGTGCCAGCAGCCCCGGGACTAGCGGGGGACCAGGCACAGATACGCAGTATTTT
D: NA; V: TRBV21-1; size: NA; J: TRBJ1-1; CDR3: CASSNLQGKNTEAFF; DNA: TGTGCCAGCAGCAACCTACAGGGGAAGAACACTGAAGCTTTCTTT
D: TRBD2; V: TRBV11-2; size: NA; J: TRBJ2-5; CDR3: CASSLYGRGGPQETQYF; DNA: TGTGCCAGCAGCTTATACGGGCGGGGGGGCCCCCAAGAGACCCAGTACTTC
D: NA; V: TRBV6-7; size: NA; J: TRBJ1-2; CDR3: CATPWGHNYGYTF; DNA: TGTGCCACCCCGTGGGGGCATAACTATGGCTACACCTTC
D: NA; V: TRBV11-2; size: NA; J: TRBJ1-1; CDR3: CASSLSENTEAFF; DNA: TGTGCCAGCAGCTTAAGCGAGAACACTGAAGCTTTCTTT
D: TRBD1; V: TRBV10-2; size: once; J: TRBJ2-3; CDR3: CASRDRGAGNTQYF; DNA: TGCGCCAGCAGGGACAGGGGAGCGGGGAATACGCAGTATTTT
D: TRBD2; V: TRBV5-1; size: NA; J: TRBJ2-2; CDR3: CASSFGGRANGELFF; DNA: TGCGCCAGCAGCTTTGGCGGGAGGGCCAACGGGGAGCTGTTTTTT
D: NA; V: TRBV10-2; size: NA; J: TRBJ2-1; CDR3: CASRELDWAEQFF; DNA: TGCGCCAGCAGGGAGTTAGATTGGGCTGAGCAGTTCTTC
D: TRBD2; V: TRBV7-8; size: NA; J: TRBJ2-3; CDR3: CASSFSSRGGRDTQYF; DNA: TGTGCCAGCAGCTTTTCCTCGCGGGGGGGCCGGGATACGCAGTATTTT
D: TRBD1; V: TRBV4-1; size: NA; J: TRBJ1-2; CDR3: CASSHGQGYGYTF; DNA: TGCGCCAGCAGCCATGGACAGGGGTATGGCTACACCTTC
D: TRBD1; V: TRBV4-1; size: NA; J: TRBJ1-5; CDR3: CASSQGTGGSGNQPQHF; DNA: TGCGCCAGCAGCCAAGGGACAGGAGGGTCCGGCAATCAGCCCCAGCATTTT
D: TRBD1; V: TRBV24-1; size: NA; J: TRBJ1-2; CDR3: CATSGTTGEGSFGYTF; DNA: TGTGCCACCAGTGGAACGACAGGGGAGGGTTCTTTTGGCTACACCTTC
D: NA; V: TRBV7-8; size: NA; J: TRBJ2-3; CDR3: CASSLASQGLSGTQYF; DNA: TGTGCCAGCAGCTTAGCGTCGCAGGGGCTGTCGGGTACGCAGTATTTT
D: TRBD1; V: TRBV28; size: NA; J: TRBJ1-4; CDR3: CASSSRGGQGWEKLFF; DNA: TGTGCCAGCAGTTCCCGTGGCGGACAGGGCTGGGAAAAACTGTTTTTT
D: TRBD1; V: TRBV5-1; size: few; J: TRBJ1-2; CDR3: CASSLNPTGADGYTF; DNA: TGCGCCAGCAGCTTAAACCCGACAGGGGCGGATGGCTACACCTTC
D: TRBD1; V: TRBV3-1/TRBV3-2; size: once; J: TRBJ2-2; CDR3: CASSLRQGSGELFF; DNA: TGTGCCAGCAGCCTCCGACAGGGGTCCGGGGAGCTGTTTTTT
D: TRBD2; V: TRBV7-8; size: NA; J: TRBJ2-1; CDR3: CASSPAAGVYHNEQFF; DNA: TGTGCCAGCAGTCCAGCGGCGGGGGTTTATCACAATGAGCAGTTCTTC
D: NA; V: TRBV11-2; size: NA; J: TRBJ1-3; CDR3: CASSLGQGTGNTIYF; DNA: TGTGCCAGCAGCTTAGGGCAGGGGACTGGAAACACCATATATTTT
D: NA; V: TRBV5-1; size: NA; J: TRBJ2-5; CDR3: CASSSLPGKETQYF; DNA: TGCGCCAGCAGCTCCCTCCCCGGGAAGGAGACCCAGTACTTC
D: TRBD2; V: TRBV5-4; size: NA; J: TRBJ2-5; CDR3: CASSLASGTRAGETQYF; DNA: TGTGCCAGCAGCTTGGCCTCTGGGACTAGGGCGGGAGAGACCCAGTACTTC
D: TRBD2; V: TRBV7-8; size: NA; J: TRBJ2-3; CDR3: CASSLVAGGFTDTQYF; DNA: TGTGCCAGCAGCTTAGTAGCGGGAGGCTTCACAGATACGCAGTATTTT
D: TRBD1; V: TRBV28; size: NA; J: TRBJ1-1; CDR3: CASSSRTGMNTEAFF; DNA: TGTGCCAGCAGTTCCCGGACAGGGATGAACACTGAAGCTTTCTTT
D: TRBD1; V: TRBV6-5; size: NA; J: TRBJ2-7; CDR3: CASNTGGALGEQYF; DNA: TGTGCCAGCAACACAGGGGGAGCCCTTGGGGAGCAGTACTTC
D: NA; V: TRBV2; size: NA; J: TRBJ2-3; CDR3: CASSSVQEGDTQYF; DNA: TGTGCCAGCAGCTCGGTTCAGGAGGGAGATACGCAGTATTTT
D: NA; V: TRBV3-1/TRBV3-2; size: NA; J: TRBJ1-5; CDR3: CASSQQGLVQPQHF; DNA: TGTGCCAGCAGCCAACAGGGACTTGTCCAGCCCCAGCATTTT
D: TRBD1; V: TRBV2; size: NA; J: TRBJ2-7; CDR3: CASSEHETGGYEQYF; DNA: TGTGCCAGCAGTGAACACGAGACAGGGGGCTACGAGCAGTACTTC
D: TRBD1; V: TRBV2; size: NA; J: TRBJ2-7; CDR3: CASNHHDRGYEQYF; DNA: TGTGCCAGCAACCACCATGACAGGGGCTACGAGCAGTACTTC
D: NA; V: TRBV29-1; size: NA; J: TRBJ2-1; CDR3: CSESPLNEQFF; DNA: TGCAGCGAATCCCCCCTAAATGAGCAGTTCTTC
D: NA; V: TRBV5-1; size: NA; J: TRBJ1-6; CDR3: CASRVMVSDNSPLHF; DNA: TGCGCCAGCAGAGTTATGGTTTCGGATAATTCACCCCTCCACTTT
D: NA; V: TRBV7-2; size: once; J: TRBJ1-4; CDR3: CASSFGPGRGEKLFF; DNA: TGTGCCAGCAGCTTCGGACCAGGGAGGGGAGAAAAACTGTTTTTT